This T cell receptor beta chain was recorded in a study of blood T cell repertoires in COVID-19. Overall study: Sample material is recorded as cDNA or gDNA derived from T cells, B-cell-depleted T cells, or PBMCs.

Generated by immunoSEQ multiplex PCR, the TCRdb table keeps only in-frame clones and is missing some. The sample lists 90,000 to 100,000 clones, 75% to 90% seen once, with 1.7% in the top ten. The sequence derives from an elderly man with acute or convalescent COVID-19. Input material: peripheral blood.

CDR3 protein: CASSYDKGQGINEQYF. The DNA for the CDR3 is TGTGCCAGCAGTTACGACAAAGGACAGGGCATCAACGAGCAGTACTTC. The genes are TRBV6-5 and TRBJ2-7; TRBD1 aligns across 8 bases. The CDR3 sequence is 16 residues long. Trimming removed 2 bases from V and 5 bases from J; junction bases left unmatched: 11. CDR1 and CDR2 (germline): MNHEY, SVGAGI.